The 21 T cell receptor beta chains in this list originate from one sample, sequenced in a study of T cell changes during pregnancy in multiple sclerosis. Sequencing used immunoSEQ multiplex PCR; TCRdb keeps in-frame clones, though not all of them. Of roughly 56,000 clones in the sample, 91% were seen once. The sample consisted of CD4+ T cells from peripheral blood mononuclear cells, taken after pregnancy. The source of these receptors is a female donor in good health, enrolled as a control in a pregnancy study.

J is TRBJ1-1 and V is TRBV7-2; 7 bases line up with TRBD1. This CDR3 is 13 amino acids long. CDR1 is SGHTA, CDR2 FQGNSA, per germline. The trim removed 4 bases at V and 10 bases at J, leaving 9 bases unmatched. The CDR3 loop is CASSSDRERGAFF. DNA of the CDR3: TGTGCCAGCAGCTCCGACAGGGAAAGAGGAGCTTTCTTT.

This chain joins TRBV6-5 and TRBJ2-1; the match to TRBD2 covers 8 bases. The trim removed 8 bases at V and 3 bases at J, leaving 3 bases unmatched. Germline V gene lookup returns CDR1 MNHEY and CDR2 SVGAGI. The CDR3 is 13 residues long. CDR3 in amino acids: CASRGGNYNEQFF. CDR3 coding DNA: TGTGCCAGCCGGGGGGGTAACTACAATGAGCAGTTCTTC.

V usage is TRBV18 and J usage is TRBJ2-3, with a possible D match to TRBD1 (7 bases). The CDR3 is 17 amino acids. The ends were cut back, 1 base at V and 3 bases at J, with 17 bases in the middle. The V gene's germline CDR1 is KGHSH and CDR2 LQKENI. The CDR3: CASSPRLGGGGTDTQYF. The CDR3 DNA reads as TGTGCCAGCTCACCACGACTAGGGGGCGGAGGGACAGATACGCAGTATTTT.

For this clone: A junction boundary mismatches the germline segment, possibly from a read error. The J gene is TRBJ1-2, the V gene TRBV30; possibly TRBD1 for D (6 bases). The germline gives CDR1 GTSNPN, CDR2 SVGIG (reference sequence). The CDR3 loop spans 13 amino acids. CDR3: CAWSVVGGQPVNF. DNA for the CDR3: TGTGCCTGGAGTGTAGTAGGAGGACAGCCGGTTAATTTC.

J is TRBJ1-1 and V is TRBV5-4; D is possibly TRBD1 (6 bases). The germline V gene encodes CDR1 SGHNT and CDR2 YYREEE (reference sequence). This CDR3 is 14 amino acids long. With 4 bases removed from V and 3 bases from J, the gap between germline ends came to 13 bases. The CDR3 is CASSHQQGYTEAFF. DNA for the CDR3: TGTGCCAGCAGCCACCAACAGGGATACACTGAAGCTTTCTTT.

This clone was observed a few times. The chain's CDR3 is CASSLERTQNTEAFF. Here the CDR3 DNA reads TGTGCCAGCAGCTTAGAGAGGACACAGAACACTGAAGCTTTCTTT. The V call is TRBV7-3, the J call TRBJ1-1, with D perhaps TRBD1 (5 bases). V was clipped by 2 bases and J by 1 base, with 11 bases between them. Germline values: CDR1 SGHTA, CDR2 FQGTGA. The CDR3 spans 15 residues. Full variable domain (outside the CDR3, taken from reference TRBV7-3 and TRBJ1-1): GAGVSQTPSNKVTEKGKYVELRCDPISGHTALYWYRQSLGQGPEFLIYFQGTGAADDSGLPNDRFFAVRPEGSVSTLKIQRTERGDSAVYLCASSLERTQNTEAFFGQGTRLTVV.

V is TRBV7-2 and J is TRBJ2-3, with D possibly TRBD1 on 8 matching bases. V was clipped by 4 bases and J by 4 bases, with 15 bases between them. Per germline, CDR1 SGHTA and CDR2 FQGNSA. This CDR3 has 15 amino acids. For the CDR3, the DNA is TGTGCCAGCAGCTACGGACAGGGAGGGCCAGATACGCAGTATTTT. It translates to CASSYGQGGPDTQYF. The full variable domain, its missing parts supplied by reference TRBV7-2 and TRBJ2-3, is GAGVSQSPSNKVTEKGKDVELRCDPISGHTALYWYRQSLGQGLEFLIYFQGNSAPDKSGLPSDRFSAERTGGSVSTLTIQRTQQEDSAVYLCASSYGQGGPDTQYFGPGTRLTVL.

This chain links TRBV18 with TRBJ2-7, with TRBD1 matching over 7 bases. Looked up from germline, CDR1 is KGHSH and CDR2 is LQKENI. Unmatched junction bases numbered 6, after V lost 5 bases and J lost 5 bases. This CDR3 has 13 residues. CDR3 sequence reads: CASSSTGSNEQYF. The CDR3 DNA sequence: TGTGCCAGCTCATCGACAGGGTCCAACGAGCAGTACTTC.

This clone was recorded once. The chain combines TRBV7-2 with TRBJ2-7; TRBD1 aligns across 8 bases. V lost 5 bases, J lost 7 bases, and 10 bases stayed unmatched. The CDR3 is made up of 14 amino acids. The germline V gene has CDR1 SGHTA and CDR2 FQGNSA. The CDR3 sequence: CASSRTGSVGEQYF. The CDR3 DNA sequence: TGTGCCAGCAGCCGGACAGGGTCCGTGGGGGAGCAGTACTTC. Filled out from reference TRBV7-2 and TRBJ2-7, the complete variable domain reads GAGVSQSPSNKVTEKGKDVELRCDPISGHTALYWYRQSLGQGLEFLIYFQGNSAPDKSGLPSDRFSAERTGGSVSTLTIQRTQQEDSAVYLCASSRTGSVGEQYFGPGTRLTVT.

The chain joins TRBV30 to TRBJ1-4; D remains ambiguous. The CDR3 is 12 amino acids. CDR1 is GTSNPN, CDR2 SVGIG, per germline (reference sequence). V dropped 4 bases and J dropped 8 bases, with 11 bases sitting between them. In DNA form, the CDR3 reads TGTGCCTGGACATTAGCGGGAGAAAAACTGTTTTTT. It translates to CAWTLAGEKLFF. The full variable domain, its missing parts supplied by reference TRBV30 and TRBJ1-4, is SQTIHQWPATLVQPVGSPLSLECTVEGTSNPNLYWYRQAAGRGLQLLFYSVGIGQISSEVPQNLSASRPQDRQFILSSKKLLLSDSGFYLCAWTLAGEKLFFGSGTQLSVL.

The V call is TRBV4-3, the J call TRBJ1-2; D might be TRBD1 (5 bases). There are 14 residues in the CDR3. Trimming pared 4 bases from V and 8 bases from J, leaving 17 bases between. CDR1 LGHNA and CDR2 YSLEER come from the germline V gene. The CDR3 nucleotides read TGCGCCAGCAGCCGAGCAGGGTCGTCTAAAGGCTACACCTTC. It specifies CASSRAGSSKGYTF.

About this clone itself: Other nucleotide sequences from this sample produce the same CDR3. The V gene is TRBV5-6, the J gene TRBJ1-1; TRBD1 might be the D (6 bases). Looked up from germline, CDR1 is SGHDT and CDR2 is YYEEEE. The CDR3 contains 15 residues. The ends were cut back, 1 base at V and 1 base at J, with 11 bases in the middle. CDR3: CASSLLGTRNTEAFF. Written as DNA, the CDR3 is TGTGCCAGCAGCTTGTTAGGGACACGGAACACTGAAGCTTTCTTT. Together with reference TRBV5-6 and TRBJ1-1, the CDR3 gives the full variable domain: DAGVTQSPTHLIKTRGQQVTLRCSPKSGHDTVSWYQQALGQGPQFIFQYYEEEERQRGNFPDRFSGHQFPNYSSELNVNALLLGDSALYLCASSLLGTRNTEAFFGQGTRLTVV.

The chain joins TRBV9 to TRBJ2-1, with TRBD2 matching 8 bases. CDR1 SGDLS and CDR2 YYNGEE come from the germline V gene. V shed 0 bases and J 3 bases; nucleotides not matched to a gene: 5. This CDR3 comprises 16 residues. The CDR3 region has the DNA TGTGCCAGCAGCGTAGACTTGGCGGGAGGCTACAATGAGCAGTTCTTC. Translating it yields CASSVDLAGGYNEQFF.

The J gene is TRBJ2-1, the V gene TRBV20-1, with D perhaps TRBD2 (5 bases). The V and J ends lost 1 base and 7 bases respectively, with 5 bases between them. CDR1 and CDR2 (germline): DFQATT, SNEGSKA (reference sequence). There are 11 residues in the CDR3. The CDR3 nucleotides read TGCAGTGCTAGAGCGGGGAATGAGCAGTTCTTC. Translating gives CSARAGNEQFF.

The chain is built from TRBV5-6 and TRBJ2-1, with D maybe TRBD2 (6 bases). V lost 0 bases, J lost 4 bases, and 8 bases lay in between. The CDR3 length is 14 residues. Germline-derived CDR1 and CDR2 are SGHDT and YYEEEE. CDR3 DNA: TGTGCCAGCAGCTTGGGACTAGGATACAATGAGCAGTTCTTC. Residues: CASSLGLGYNEQFF.

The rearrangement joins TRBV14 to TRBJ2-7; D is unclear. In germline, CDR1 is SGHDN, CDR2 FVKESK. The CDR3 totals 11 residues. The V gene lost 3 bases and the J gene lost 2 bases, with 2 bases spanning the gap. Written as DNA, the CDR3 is TGTGCCAGCAGCCATACCTACGAGCAGTACTTC. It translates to CASSHTYEQYF.

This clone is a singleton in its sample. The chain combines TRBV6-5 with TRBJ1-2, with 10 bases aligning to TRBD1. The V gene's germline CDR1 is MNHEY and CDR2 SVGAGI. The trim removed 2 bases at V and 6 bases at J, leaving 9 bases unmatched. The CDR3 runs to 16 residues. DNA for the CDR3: TGTGCCAGCAGTTACATAGGACAGGGGGATGAAGATGGCTACACCTTC. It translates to CASSYIGQGDEDGYTF.

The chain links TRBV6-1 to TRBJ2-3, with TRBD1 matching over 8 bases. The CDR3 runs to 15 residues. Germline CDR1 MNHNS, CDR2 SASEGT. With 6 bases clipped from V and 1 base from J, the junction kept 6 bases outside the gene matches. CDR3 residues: CASSPGQGRTDTQYF. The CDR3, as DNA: TGTGCCAGCAGCCCCGGACAGGGCCGCACAGATACGCAGTATTTT.

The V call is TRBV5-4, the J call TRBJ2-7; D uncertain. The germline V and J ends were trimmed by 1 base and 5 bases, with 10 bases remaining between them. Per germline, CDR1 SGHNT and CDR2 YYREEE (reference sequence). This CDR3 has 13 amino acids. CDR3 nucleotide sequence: TGTGCCAGCAGCTTGACCAGTACCGACGAGCAGTACTTC. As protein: CASSLTSTDEQYF.

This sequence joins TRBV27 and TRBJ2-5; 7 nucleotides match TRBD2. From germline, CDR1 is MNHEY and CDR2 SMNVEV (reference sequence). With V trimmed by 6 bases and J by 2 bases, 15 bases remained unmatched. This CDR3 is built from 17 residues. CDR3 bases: TGTGCCAGCAGACTAACCGGGACTACCGTGACTCAAGAGACCCAGTACTTC. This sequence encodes CASRLTGTTVTQETQYF.

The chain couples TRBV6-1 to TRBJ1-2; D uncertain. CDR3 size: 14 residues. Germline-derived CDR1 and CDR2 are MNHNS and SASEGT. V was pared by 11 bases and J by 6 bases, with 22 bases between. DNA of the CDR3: TGTGCCGCCGCGGAAATAGGCATGAGTAATGGCTACACCTTC. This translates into CAAAEIGMSNGYTF.